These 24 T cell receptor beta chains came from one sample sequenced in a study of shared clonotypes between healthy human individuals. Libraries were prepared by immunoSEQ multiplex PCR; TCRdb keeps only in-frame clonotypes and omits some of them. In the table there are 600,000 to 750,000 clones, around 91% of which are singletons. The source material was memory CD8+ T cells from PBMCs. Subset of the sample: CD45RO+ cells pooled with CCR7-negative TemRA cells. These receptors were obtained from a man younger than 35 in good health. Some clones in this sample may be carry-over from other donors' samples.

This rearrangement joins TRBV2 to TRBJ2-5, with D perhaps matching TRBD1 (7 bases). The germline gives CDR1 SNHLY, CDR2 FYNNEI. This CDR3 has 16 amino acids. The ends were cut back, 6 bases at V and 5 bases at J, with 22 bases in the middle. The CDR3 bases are TGTGCCAGCAGAGACAGGGTCGTGGGAGCGGGTGAGACCCAGTACTTC. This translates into CASRDRVVGAGETQYF.

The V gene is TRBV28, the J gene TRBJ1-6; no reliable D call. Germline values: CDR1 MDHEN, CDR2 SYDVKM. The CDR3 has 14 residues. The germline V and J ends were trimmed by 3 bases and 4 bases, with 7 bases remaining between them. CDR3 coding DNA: TGTGCCAGCAGTTTTTCGGGGTATAATTCACCCCTCCACTTT. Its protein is CASSFSGYNSPLHF. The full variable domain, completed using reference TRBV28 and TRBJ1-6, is DVKVTQSSRYLVKRTGEKVFLECVQDMDHENMFWYRQDPGLGLRLIYFSYDVKMKEKGDIPEGYSVSREKKERFSLILESASTNQTSMYLCASSFSGYNSPLHFGNGTRLTVT.

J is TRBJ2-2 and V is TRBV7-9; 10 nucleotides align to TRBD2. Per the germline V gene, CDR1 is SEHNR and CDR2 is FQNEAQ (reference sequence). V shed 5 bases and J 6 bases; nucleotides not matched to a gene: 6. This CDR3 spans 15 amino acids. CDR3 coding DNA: TGTGCCAGCAGCCGCCTCAGCGGGAGGGCCGGGGAGCTGTTTTTT. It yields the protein CASSRLSGRAGELFF.

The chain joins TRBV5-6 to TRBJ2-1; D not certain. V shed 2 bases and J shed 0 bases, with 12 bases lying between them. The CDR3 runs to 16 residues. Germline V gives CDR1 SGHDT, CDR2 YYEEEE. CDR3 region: CASSFTPRSSYNEQFF. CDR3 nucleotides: TGTGCCAGCAGCTTTACCCCCAGGAGCTCCTACAATGAGCAGTTCTTC.

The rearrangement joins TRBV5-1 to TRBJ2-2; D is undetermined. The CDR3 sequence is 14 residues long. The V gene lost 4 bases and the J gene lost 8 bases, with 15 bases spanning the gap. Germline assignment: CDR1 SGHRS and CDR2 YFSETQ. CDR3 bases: TGCGCCAGCAGCCCGGCCGAGTCAGGTGGGGAGCTGTTTTTT. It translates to CASSPAESGGELFF.

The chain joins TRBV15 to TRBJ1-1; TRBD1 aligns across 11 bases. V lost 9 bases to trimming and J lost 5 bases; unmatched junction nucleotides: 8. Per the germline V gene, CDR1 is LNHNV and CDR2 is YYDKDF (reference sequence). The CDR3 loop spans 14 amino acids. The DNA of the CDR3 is TGTGCCACAGTGGGACAGGGGGGGCGGACTGAAGCTTTCTTT. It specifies CATVGQGGRTEAFF.

The CDR3 sequence: CASSSIMGQGAGGYTF. As DNA, the CDR3 is TGTGCCAGCAGTTCGATCATGGGACAGGGGGCGGGCGGCTACACCTTC. The J gene is TRBJ1-2, the V gene TRBV27, with 12 bases matching TRBD1. V was pared by 4 bases and J by 8 bases, with 11 bases of the junction left unmatched. The V gene's germline CDR1 is MNHEY and CDR2 SMNVEV (reference sequence). This CDR3 is built from 16 residues.

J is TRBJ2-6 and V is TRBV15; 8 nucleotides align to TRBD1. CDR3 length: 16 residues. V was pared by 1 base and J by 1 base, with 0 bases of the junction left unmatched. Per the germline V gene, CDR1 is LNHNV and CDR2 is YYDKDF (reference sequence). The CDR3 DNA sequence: TGTGCCACCAGCAGAGGGACAGGGTCTGGGGCCAACGTCCTGACTTTC. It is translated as CATSRGTGSGANVLTF.

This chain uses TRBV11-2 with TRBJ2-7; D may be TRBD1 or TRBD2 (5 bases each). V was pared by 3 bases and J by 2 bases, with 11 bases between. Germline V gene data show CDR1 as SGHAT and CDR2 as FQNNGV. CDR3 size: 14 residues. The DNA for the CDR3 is TGTGCCAGCAGCTTTGGGGGTACTCCCTACGAGCAGTACTTC. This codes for CASSFGGTPYEQYF.

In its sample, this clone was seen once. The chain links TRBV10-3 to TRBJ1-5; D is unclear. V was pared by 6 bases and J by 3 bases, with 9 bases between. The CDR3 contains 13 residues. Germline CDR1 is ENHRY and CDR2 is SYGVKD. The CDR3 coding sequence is TGTGCCATCAGGGACGGAGCCAATCAGCCCCAGCATTTT. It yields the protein CAIRDGANQPQHF.

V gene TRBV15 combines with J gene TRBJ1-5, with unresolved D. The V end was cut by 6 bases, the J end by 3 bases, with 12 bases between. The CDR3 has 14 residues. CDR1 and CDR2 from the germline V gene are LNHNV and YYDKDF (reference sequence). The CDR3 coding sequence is TGTGCCACCAGACCGGACGGGAACAATCAGCCCCAGCATTTT. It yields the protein CATRPDGNNQPQHF.

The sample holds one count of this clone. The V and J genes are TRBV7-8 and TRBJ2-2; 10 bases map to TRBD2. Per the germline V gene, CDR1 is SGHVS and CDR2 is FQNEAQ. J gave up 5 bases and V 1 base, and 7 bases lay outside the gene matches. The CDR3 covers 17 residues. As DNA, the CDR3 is TGTGCCAGCAGCTTAGAGCTAGCGGGAGTGGAGACCGGGGAGCTGTTTTTT. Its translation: CASSLELAGVETGELFF.

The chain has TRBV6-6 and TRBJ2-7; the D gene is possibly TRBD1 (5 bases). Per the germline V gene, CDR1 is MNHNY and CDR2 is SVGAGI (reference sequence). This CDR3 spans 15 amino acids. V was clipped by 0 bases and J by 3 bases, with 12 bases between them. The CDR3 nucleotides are TGTGCCAGCAGTTACTCGACAGATAGATACTACGAGCAGTACTTC. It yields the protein CASSYSTDRYYEQYF.

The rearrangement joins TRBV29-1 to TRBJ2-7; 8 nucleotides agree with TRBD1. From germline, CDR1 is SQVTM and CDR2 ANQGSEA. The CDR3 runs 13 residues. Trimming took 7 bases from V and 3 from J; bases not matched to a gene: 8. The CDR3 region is CSALGTGSYEQYF. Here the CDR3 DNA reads TGCAGCGCTCTCGGGACAGGTAGCTACGAGCAGTACTTC.

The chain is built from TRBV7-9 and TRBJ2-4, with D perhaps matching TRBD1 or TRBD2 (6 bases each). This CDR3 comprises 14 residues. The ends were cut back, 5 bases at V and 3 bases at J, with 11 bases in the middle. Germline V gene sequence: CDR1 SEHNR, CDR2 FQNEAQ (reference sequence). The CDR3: CASSEGGGKNIQYF. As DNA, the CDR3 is TGTGCCAGCAGCGAAGGGGGAGGCAAAAACATTCAGTACTTC.

Here the CDR3 reads CASSLSGSGGSGYTF. The DNA for the CDR3 is TGTGCCAGCAGCTTATCGGGCTCAGGGGGTAGTGGCTACACCTTC. The genes are TRBV7-6 and TRBJ1-2; 7 bases line up with TRBD1. The CDR3 contains 15 residues. V trimming: 2 bases; J trimming: 7 bases; junction bases outside the gene matches: 10. CDR1 and CDR2 (germline): SGHVS, FNYEAQ.

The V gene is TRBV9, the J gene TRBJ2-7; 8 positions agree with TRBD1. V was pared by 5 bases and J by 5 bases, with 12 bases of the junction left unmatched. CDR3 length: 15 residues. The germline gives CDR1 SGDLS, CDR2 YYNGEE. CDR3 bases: TGTGCCAGCAGTGCCGCCCCCGGGACAGGTGACGAGCAGTACTTC. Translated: CASSAAPGTGDEQYF.

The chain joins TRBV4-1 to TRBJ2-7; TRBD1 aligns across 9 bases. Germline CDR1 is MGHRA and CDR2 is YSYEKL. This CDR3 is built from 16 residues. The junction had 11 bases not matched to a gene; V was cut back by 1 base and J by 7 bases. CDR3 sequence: CASSQGRDRVSGEQYF. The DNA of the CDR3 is TGCGCCAGCAGCCAAGGCCGGGACAGGGTTTCGGGGGAGCAGTACTTC.

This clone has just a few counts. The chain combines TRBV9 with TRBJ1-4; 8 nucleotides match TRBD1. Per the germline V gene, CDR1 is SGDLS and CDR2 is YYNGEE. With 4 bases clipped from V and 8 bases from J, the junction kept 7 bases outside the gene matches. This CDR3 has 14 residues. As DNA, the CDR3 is TGTGCCAGCAGCCCGACAGGGGTTGGGGAAAAACTGTTTTTT. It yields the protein CASSPTGVGEKLFF. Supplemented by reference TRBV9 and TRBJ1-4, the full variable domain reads DSGVTQTPKHLITATGQRVTLRCSPRSGDLSVYWYQQSLDQGLQFLIQYYNGEERAKGNILERFSAQQFPDLHSELNLSSLELGDSALYFCASSPTGVGEKLFFGSGTQLSVL.

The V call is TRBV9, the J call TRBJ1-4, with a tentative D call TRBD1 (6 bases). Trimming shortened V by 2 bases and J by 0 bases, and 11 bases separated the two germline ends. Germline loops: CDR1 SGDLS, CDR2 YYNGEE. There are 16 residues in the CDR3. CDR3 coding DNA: TGTGCCAGCAGCGTGGACCCAGGGGCAACTAATGAAAAACTGTTTTTT. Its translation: CASSVDPGATNEKLFF.

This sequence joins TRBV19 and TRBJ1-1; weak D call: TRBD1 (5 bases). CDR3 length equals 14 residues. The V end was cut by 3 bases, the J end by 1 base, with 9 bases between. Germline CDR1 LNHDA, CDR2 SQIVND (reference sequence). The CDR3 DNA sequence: TGTGCCAGTAGTATGGTTAGGGGGAACACTGAAGCTTTCTTT. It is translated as CASSMVRGNTEAFF.

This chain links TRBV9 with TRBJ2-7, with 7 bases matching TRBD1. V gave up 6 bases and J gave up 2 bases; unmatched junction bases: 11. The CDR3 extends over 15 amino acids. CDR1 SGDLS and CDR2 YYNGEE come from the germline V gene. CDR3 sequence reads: CASTPDAGGPYEQYF. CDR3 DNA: TGTGCCAGCACCCCAGACGCAGGGGGTCCCTACGAGCAGTACTTC. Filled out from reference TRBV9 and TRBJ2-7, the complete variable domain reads DSGVTQTPKHLITATGQRVTLRCSPRSGDLSVYWYQQSLDQGLQFLIQYYNGEERAKGNILERFSAQQFPDLHSELNLSSLELGDSALYFCASTPDAGGPYEQYFGPGTRLTVT.

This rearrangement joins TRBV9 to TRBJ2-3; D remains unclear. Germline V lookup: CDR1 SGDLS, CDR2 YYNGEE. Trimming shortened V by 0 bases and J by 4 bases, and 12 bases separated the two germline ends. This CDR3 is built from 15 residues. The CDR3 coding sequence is TGTGCCAGCAGCGTAGGAGGTAGTCCCCCAGATACGCAGTATTTT. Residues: CASSVGGSPPDTQYF.

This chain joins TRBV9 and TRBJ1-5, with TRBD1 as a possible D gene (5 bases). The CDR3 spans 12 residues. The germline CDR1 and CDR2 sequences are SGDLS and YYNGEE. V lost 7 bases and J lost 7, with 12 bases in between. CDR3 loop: CASGQGDQPQHF. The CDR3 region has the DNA TGTGCCAGCGGGCAGGGTGACCAGCCCCAGCATTTT.